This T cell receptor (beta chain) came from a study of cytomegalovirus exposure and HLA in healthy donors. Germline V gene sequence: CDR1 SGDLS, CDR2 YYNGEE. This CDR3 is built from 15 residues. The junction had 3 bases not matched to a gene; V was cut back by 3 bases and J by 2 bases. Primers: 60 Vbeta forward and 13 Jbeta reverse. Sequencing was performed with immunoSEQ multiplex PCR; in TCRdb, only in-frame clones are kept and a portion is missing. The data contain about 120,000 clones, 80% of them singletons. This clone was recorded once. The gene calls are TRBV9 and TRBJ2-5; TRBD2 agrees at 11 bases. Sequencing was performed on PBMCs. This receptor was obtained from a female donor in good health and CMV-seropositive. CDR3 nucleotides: TGTGCCAGCAGCGCGGGACTAGCGGAACAAGAGACCCAGTACTTC. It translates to CASSAGLAEQETQYF.